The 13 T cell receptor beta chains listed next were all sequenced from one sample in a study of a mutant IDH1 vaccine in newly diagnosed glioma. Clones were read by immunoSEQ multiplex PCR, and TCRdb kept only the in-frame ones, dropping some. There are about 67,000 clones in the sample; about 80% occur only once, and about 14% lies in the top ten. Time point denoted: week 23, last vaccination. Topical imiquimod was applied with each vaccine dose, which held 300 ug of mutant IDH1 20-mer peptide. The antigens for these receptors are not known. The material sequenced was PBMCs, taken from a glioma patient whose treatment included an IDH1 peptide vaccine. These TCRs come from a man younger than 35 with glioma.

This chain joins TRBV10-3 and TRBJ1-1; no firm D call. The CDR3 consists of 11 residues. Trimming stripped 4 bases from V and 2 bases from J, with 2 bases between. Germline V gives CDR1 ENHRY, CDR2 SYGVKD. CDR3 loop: CAISANTEAFF. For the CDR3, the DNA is TGTGCCATCAGTGCTAACACTGAAGCTTTCTTT.

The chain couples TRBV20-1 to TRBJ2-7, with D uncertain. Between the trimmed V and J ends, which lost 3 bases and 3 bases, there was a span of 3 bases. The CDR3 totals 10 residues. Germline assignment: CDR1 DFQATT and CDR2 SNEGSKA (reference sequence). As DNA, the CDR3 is TGCAGTGCTAGGAACTACGAGCAGTACTTC. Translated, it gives CSARNYEQYF.

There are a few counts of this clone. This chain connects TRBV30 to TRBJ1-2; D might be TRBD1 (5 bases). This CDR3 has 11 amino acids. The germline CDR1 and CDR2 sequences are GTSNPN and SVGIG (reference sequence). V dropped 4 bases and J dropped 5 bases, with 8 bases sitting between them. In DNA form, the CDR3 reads TGTGCCTGGAACCGGGGGTATGGCTACACCTTC. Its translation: CAWNRGYGYTF.

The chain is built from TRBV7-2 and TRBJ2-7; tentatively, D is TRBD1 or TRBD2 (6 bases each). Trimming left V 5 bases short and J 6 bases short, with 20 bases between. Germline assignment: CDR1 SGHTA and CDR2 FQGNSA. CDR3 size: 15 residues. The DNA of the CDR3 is TGTGCCAGCAGCACGCGGGACACCGGTATGATCGAGCAGTACTTC. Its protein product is CASSTRDTGMIEQYF. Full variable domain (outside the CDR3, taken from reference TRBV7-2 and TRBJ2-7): GAGVSQSPSNKVTEKGKDVELRCDPISGHTALYWYRQSLGQGLEFLIYFQGNSAPDKSGLPSDRFSAERTGGSVSTLTIQRTQQEDSAVYLCASSTRDTGMIEQYFGPGTRLTVT.

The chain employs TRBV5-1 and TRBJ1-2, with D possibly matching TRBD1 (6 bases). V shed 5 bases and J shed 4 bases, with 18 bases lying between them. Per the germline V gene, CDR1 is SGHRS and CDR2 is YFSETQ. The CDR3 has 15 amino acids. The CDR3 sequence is CASRPPGQRIYGYTF. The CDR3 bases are TGCGCCAGCAGACCCCCGGGACAACGAATCTATGGCTACACCTTC.

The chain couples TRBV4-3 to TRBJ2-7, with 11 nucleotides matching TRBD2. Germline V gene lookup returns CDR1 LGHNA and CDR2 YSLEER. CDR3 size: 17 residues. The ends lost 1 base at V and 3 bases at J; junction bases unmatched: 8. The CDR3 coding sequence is TGCGCCAGCAGCCAAGTAGAGACTAGCGGGGCCCTCTACGAGCAGTACTTC. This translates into CASSQVETSGALYEQYF.

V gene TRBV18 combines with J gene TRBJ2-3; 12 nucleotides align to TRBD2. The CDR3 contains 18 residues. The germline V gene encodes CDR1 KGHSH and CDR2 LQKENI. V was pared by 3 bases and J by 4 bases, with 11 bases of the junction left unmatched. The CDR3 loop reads CASSPDLPTSGRADTQYF. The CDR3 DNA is TGTGCCAGCTCACCGGACCTACCGACTAGCGGGAGAGCAGATACGCAGTATTTT.

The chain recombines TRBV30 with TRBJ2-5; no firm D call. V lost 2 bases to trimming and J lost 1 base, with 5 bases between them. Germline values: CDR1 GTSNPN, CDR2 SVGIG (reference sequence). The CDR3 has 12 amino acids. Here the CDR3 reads CAWSNGQETQYF. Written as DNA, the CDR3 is TGTGCCTGGAGTAATGGCCAAGAGACCCAGTACTTC. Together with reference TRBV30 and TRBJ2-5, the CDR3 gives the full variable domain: SQTIHQWPATLVQPVGSPLSLECTVEGTSNPNLYWYRQAAGRGLQLLFYSVGIGQISSEVPQNLSASRPQDRQFILSSKKLLLSDSGFYLCAWSNGQETQYFGPGTRLLVL.

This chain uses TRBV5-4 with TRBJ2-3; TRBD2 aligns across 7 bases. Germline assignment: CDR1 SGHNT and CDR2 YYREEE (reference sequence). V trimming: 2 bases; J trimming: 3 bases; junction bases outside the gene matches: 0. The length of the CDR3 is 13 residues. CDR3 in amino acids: CASSFGGTDTQYF. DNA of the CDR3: TGTGCCAGCAGCTTCGGGGGGACAGATACGCAGTATTTT.

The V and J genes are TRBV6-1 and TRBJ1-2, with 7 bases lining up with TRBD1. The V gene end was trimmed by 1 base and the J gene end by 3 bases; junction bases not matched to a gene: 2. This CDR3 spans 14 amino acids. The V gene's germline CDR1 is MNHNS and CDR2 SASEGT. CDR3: CASSEGDRDYGYTF. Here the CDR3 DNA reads TGTGCCAGCAGTGAAGGGGACAGAGACTATGGCTACACCTTC.

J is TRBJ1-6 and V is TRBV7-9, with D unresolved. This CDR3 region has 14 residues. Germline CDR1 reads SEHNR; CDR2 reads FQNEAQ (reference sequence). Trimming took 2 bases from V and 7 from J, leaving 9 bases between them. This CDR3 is CASSLLAANSPLHF. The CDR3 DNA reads TGTGCCAGCAGCTTATTAGCGGCGAATTCACCCCTCCACTTT.

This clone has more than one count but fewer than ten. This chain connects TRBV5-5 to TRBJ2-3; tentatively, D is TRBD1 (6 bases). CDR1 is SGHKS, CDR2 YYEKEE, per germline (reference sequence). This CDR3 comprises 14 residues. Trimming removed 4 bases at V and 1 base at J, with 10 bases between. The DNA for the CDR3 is TGTGCCAGCAGCCTACAGGGCCGCACAGATACGCAGTATTTT. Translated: CASSLQGRTDTQYF.

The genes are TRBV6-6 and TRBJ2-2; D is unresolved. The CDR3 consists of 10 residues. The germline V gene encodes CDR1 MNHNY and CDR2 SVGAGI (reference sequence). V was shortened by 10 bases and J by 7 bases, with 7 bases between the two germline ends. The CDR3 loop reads CATRYGELFF. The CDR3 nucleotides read TGTGCCACCCGTTACGGGGAGCTGTTTTTT.